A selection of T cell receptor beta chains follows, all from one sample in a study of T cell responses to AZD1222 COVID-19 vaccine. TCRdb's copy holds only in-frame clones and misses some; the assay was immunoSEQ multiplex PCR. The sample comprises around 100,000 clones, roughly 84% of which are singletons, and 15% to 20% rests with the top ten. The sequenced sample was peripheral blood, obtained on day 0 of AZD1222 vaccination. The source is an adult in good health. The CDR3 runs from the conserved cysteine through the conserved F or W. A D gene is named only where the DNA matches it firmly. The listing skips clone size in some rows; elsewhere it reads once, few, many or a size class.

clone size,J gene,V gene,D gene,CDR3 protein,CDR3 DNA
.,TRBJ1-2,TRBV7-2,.,CASSSDAGYGYTF,TGTGCCAGCAGCTCGGACGCGGGATATGGCTACACCTTC
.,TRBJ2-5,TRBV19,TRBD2,CASGEGLAGKETQYF,TGTGCCAGCGGAGAGGGCCTAGCGGGAAAAGAGACCCAGTACTTC
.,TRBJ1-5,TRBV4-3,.,CASSQDLGANQPQHF,TGCGCCAGCAGCCAAGATTTGGGGGCGAATCAGCCCCAGCATTTT
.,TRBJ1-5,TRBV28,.,CASNQGLEPQHF,TGTGCCAGCAATCAGGGGTTGGAGCCCCAGCATTTT
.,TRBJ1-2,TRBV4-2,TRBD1,CASSPPGNRGMGGYTF,TGTGCCAGCAGCCCCCCAGGGAACAGGGGGATGGGTGGCTACACCTTC
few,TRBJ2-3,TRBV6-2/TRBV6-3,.,CASIPMPGSTDTQYF,TGTGCCAGCATCCCAATGCCTGGTAGCACAGATACGCAGTATTTT
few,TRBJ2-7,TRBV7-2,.,CASSTRQYSYEQYF,TGTGCCAGCAGCACCCGACAGTACTCCTACGAGCAGTACTTC
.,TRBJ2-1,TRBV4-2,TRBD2,CASSQPSGSSGNEQFF,TGTGCCAGCAGCCAACCTAGCGGGAGTTCCGGCAATGAGCAGTTCTTC
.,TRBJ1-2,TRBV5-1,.,CASSLAGMDGYTF,TGCGCCAGCAGCTTGGCAGGGATGGATGGCTACACCTTC
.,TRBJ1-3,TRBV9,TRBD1,CASDRTGGLSGNTIYF,TGTGCCAGCGACCGGACAGGGGGGCTCTCTGGAAACACCATATATTTT
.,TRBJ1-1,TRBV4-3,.,CASSLLPTGGNTEAFF,TGCGCCAGCAGCCTCCTTCCCACAGGAGGGAACACTGAAGCTTTCTTT
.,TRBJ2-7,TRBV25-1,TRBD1,CASSVTGGYYEQYF,TGTGCCAGCAGTGTCACAGGGGGGTACTACGAGCAGTACTTC
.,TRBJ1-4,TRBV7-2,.,CASSLARQGNEKLFF,TGTGCCAGCAGCTTAGCTAGACAAGGGAATGAAAAACTGTTTTTT
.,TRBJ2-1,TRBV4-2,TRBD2,CASSPNGLAGGVNEQFF,TGTGCCAGCAGCCCTAACGGACTAGCGGGGGGGGTCAATGAGCAGTTCTTC
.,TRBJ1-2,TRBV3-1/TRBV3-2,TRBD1,CASKDRGSSYGYTF,TGTGCCAGCAAAGACAGGGGATCGTCCTATGGCTACACCTTC
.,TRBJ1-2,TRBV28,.,CASSLMAYGYTF,TGTGCCAGCAGTTTAATGGCCTATGGCTACACCTTC
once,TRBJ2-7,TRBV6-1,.,CASSEGAVYEQYF,TGTGCCAGCAGTGAAGGGGCAGTTTACGAGCAGTACTTC